The entry that follows covers one T cell receptor (beta chain) sequence. The germline V and J ends were trimmed by 7 bases and 4 bases, with 17 bases remaining between them. The CDR3 length is 15 residues. Germline V gene sequence: CDR1 LNHDA, CDR2 SQIVND (reference sequence). The primer mix had 60 Vbeta and 13 Jbeta primers. Produced via immunoSEQ multiplex PCR; TCRdb's table is partial and in-frame only. The table lists 130,000 to 150,000 clones, about 75% of them singletons, with about 3.8% in the top ten. These data originate in a study of cytomegalovirus exposure and HLA in healthy donors. The sample was PBMCs. This chain connects TRBV19 to TRBJ1-5, with a weak D call TRBD1 (6 bases). The receptor was derived from a man aged 18 to 35 in good health and CMV-seronegative. This CDR3 is CASKHTTGFNQPQHF. CDR3 DNA sequence: TGTGCCAGTAAGCATACAACAGGGTTTAATCAGCCCCAGCATTTT.